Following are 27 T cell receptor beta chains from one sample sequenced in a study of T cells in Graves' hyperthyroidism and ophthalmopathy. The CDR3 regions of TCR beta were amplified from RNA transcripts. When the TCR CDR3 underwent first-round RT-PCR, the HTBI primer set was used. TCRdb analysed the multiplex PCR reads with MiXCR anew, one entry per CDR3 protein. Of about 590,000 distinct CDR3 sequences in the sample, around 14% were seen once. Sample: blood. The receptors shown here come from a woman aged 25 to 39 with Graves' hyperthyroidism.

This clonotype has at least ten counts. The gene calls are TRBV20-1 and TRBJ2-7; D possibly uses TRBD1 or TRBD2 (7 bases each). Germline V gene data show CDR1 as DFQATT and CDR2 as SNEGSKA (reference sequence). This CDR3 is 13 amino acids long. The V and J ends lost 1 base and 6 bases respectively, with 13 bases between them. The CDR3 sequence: CSARGQGGGEQYF. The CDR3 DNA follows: TGCAGTGCTAGAGGGCAGGGGGGGGGCGAGCAGTACTTC.

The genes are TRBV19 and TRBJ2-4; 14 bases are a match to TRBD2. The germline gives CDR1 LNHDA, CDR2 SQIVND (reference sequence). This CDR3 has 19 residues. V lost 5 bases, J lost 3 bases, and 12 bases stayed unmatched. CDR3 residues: CASSPRTSGRPRGKNIQYF. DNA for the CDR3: TGTGCCAGTAGTCCTAGGACTAGCGGGAGGCCCAGGGGCAAAAACATTCAGTACTTC.

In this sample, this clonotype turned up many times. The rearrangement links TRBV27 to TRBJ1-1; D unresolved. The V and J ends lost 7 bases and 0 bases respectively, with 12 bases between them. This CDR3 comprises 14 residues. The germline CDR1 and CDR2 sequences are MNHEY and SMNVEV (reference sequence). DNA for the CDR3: TGTGCCAGCAACCGAAGGGCCATGAACACTGAAGCTTTCTTT. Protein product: CASNRRAMNTEAFF.

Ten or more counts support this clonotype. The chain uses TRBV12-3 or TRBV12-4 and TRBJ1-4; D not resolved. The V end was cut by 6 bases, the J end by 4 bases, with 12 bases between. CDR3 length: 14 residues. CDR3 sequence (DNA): TGTGCCAGCAGCTACCGGGTCCTTAATGAAAAACTGTTTTTT. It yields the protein CASSYRVLNEKLFF.

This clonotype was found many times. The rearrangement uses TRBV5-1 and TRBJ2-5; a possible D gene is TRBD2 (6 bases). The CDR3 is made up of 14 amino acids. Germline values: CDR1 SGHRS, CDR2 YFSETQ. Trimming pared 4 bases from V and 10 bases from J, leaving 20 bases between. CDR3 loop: CASSRTSRPDDQYF. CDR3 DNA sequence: TGCGCCAGCAGCCGAACTAGCAGGCCGGACGACCAGTACTTC.

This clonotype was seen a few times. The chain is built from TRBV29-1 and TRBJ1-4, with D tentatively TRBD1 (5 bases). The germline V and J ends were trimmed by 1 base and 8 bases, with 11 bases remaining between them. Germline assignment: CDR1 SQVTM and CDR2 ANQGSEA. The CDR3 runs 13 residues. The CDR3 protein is CSVEGQSGEKLFF. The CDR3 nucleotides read TGCAGCGTTGAAGGACAGTCCGGGGAAAAACTGTTTTTT.

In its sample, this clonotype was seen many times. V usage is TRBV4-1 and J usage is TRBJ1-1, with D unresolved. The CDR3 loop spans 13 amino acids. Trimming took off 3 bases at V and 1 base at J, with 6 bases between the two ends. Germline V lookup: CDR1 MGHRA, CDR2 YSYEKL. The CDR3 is CASSQETNTEAFF. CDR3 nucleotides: TGCGCCAGCAGCCAGGAAACGAACACTGAAGCTTTCTTT.

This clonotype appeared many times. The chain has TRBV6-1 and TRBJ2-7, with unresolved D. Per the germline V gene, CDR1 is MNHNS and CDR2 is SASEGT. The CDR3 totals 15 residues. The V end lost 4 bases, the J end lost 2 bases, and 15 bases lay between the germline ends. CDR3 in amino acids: CASSAPGAPPYEQYF. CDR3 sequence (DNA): TGTGCCAGCAGTGCCCCGGGCGCGCCCCCCTACGAGCAGTACTTC.

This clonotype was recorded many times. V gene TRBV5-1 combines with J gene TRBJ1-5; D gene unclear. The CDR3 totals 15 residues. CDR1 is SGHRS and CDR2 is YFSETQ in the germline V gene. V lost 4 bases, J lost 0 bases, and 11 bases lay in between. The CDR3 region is CASSPLGYSNQPQHF. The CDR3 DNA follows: TGCGCCAGCAGCCCTCTCGGCTATAGCAATCAGCCCCAGCATTTT.

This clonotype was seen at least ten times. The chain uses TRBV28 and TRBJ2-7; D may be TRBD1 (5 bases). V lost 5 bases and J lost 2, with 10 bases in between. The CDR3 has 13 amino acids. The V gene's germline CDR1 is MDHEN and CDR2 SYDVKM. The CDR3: CASSIQATYEQYF. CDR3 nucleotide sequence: TGTGCCAGCAGTATACAGGCCACCTACGAGCAGTACTTC.

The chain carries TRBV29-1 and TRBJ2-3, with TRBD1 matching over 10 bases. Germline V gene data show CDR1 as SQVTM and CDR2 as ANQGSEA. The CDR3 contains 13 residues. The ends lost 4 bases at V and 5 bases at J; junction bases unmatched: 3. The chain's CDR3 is CSVGQGAGDTQYF. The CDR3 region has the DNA TGCAGCGTTGGACAGGGGGCAGGAGATACGCAGTATTTT.

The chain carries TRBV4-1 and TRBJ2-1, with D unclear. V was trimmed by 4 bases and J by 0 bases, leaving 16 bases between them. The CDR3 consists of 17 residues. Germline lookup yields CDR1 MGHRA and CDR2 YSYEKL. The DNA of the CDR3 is TGCGCCAGCAGCCGAACGCCCAGTGGCAGCTCCTACAATGAGCAGTTCTTC. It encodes CASSRTPSGSSYNEQFF.

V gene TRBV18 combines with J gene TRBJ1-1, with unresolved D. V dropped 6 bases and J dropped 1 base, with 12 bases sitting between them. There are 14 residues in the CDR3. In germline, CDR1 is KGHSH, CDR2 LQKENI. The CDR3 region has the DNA TGTGCCAGCTCCCCGACAAGACCGAACACTGAAGCTTTCTTT. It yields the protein CASSPTRPNTEAFF.

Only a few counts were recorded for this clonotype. The CDR3 reads CASHRTGRTGELFF. The CDR3 DNA reads as TGTGCCAGTCACCGGACAGGGAGGACCGGGGAGCTGTTTTTT. V usage is TRBV7-9 and J usage is TRBJ2-2; 8 positions agree with TRBD1. The CDR3 runs to 14 residues. In germline, CDR1 is SEHNR, CDR2 FQNEAQ (reference sequence). The ends lost 9 bases at V and 5 bases at J; junction bases unmatched: 8.

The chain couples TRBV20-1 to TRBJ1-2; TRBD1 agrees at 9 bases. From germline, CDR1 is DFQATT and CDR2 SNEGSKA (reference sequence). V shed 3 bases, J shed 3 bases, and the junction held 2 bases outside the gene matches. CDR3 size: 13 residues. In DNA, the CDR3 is TGCAGTGCTAGGGACAGGGGCTACTATGGCTACACCTTC. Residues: CSARDRGYYGYTF.

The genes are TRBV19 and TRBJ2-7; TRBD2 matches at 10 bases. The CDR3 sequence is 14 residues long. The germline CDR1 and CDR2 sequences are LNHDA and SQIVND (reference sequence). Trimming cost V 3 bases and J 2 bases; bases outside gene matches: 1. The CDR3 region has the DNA TGTGCCAGTAGTATGGGGACTAGCGCCTACGAGCAGTACTTC. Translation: CASSMGTSAYEQYF.

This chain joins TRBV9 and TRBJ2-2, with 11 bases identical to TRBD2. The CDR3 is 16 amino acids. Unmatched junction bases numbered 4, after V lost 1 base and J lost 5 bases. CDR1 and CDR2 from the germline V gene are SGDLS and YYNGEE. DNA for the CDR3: TGTGCCAGCAGCGTACTAGCGGGAGGAGGAACCGGGGAGCTGTTTTTT. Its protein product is CASSVLAGGGTGELFF.

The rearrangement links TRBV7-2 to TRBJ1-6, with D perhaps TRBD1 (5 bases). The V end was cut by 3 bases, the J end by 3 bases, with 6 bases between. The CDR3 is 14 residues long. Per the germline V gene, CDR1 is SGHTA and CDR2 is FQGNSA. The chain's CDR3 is CASSLTDYNSPLHF. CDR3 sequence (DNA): TGTGCCAGCAGCTTGACAGACTATAATTCACCCCTCCACTTT.

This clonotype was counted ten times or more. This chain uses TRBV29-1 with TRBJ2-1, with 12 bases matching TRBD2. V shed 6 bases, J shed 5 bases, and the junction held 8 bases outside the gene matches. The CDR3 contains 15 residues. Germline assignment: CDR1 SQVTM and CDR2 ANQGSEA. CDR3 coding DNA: TGCAGCGTCGAGACTAGCGGGAGTTTCCACAATGAGCAGTTCTTC. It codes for CSVETSGSFHNEQFF.

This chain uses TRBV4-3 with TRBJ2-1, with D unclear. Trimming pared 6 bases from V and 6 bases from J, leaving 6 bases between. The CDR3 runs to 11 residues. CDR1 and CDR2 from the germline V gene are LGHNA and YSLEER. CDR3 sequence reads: CASRRFNEQFF. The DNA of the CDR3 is TGCGCCAGCAGGCGTTTCAATGAGCAGTTCTTC.

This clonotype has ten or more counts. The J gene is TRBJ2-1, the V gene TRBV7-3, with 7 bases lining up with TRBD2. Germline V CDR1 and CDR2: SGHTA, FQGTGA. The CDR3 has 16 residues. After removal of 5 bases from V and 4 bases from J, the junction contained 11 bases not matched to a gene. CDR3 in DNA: TGTGCCAGCAGCCCGGTACCCGGGACTACTTACAATGAGCAGTTCTTC. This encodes CASSPVPGTTYNEQFF.

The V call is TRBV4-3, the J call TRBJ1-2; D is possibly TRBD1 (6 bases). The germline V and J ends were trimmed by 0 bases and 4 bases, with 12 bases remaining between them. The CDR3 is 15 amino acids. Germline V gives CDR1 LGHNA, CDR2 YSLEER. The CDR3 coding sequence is TGCGCCAGCAGCCAAGACCCCCAGGGGACCTATGGCTACACCTTC. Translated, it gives CASSQDPQGTYGYTF.

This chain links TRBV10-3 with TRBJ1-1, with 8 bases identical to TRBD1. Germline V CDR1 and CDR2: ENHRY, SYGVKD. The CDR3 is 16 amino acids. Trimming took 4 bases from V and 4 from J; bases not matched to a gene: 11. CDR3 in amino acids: CAISVGQGARGTEAFF. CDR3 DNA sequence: TGTGCCATCAGTGTCGGGCAGGGGGCGCGGGGCACTGAAGCTTTCTTT.

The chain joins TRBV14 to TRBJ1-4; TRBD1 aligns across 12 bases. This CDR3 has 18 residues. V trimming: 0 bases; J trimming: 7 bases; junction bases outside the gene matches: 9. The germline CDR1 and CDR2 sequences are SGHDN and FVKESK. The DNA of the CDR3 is TGTGCCAGCAGCCAAGATCCGGGACAGGGGGCGTTGTCTGAAAAACTGTTTTTT. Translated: CASSQDPGQGALSEKLFF. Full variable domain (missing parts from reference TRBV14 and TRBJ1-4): EAGVTQFPSHSVIEKGQTVTLRCDPISGHDNLYWYRRVMGKEIKFLLHFVKESKQDESGMPNNRFLAERTGGTYSTLKVQPAELEDSGVYFCASSQDPGQGALSEKLFFGSGTQLSVL.

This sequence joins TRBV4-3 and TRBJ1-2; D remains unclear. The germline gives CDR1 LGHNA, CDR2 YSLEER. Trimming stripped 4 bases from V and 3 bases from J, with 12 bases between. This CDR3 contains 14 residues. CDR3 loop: CASSPTPTDYGYTF. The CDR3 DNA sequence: TGCGCCAGCAGCCCGACCCCAACTGACTATGGCTACACCTTC.

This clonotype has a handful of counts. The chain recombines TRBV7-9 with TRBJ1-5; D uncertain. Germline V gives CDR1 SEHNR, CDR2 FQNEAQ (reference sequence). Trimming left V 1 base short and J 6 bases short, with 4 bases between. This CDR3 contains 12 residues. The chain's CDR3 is CASSLEPQPQHF. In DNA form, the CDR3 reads TGTGCCAGCAGCTTAGAGCCTCAGCCCCAGCATTTT.

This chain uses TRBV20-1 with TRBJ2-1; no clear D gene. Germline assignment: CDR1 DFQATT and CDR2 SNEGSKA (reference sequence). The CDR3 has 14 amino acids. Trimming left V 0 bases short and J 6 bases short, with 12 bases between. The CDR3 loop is CSAREGSIVNEQFF. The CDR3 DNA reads TGCAGTGCTAGAGAGGGTTCGATAGTCAATGAGCAGTTCTTC.